The rows below give T cell receptor beta chains drawn from one sample of a study of CD8 T cells in Susac syndrome. MiXCR was run by TCRdb on the immunoSEQ multiplex PCR reads, yielding one entry per CDR3 protein. The data contain around 140,000 distinct CDR3 sequences, approximately 94% of them seen just once; the ten biggest clones take up roughly 0.083%. Material: CD4+ T cells from PBMCs. The source is a human donor in good health. The CDR3 runs from the conserved cysteine through the conserved F or W. The D gene is left open where the match is weak. Rows give clone size only sometimes, using once, few, many, or a class for an expanded clone.

v_call: TRBV10-3; j_call: TRBJ2-2; clone_size: .; d_call: TRBD1; cdr3_aa: CAIQDRGTGELFF; cdr3_nt: TGTGCCATACAGGACAGGGGCACCGGGGAGCTGTTTTTT
v_call: TRBV20-1; j_call: TRBJ1-4; clone_size: .; d_call: TRBD1; cdr3_aa: CSARDLGTGNEKLFF; cdr3_nt: TGCAGTGCTAGAGATCTCGGGACAGGGAATGAAAAACTGTTTTTT
v_call: TRBV30; j_call: TRBJ1-5; clone_size: .; d_call: .; cdr3_aa: CAWSWRTGDQPQHF; cdr3_nt: TGTGCCTGGAGTTGGCGGACGGGCGATCAGCCCCAGCATTTT
v_call: TRBV25-1; j_call: TRBJ2-7; clone_size: .; d_call: .; cdr3_aa: CASSSGTSSYEQYF; cdr3_nt: TGTGCCAGCAGTTCCGGGACTTCCTCCTACGAGCAGTACTTC
v_call: TRBV18; j_call: TRBJ2-2; clone_size: .; d_call: .; cdr3_aa: CASSPLLQNTGELFF; cdr3_nt: TGTGCCAGCTCACCTTTGTTACAGAACACCGGGGAGCTGTTTTTT
v_call: TRBV3-1; j_call: TRBJ1-1; clone_size: once; d_call: .; cdr3_aa: CASSQQGRSAFF; cdr3_nt: TGTGCCAGCAGCCAACAGGGGAGGTCTGCTTTCTTT
v_call: TRBV6-1; j_call: TRBJ1-5; clone_size: .; d_call: TRBD1; cdr3_aa: CASSRDRAADQPQHF; cdr3_nt: TGTGCCAGCAGTCGGGACAGGGCGGCGGATCAGCCCCAGCATTTT
v_call: TRBV27; j_call: TRBJ1-2; clone_size: .; d_call: TRBD1; cdr3_aa: CASSLTRTGIYGYTF; cdr3_nt: TGTGCCAGCAGTTTAACCAGGACAGGGATCTATGGCTACACCTTC
v_call: TRBV7-3; j_call: TRBJ2-2; clone_size: .; d_call: TRBD1; cdr3_aa: CASSLWNRGDGPGELFF; cdr3_nt: TGTGCCAGCAGCTTATGGAACAGGGGAGATGGTCCCGGGGAGCTGTTTTTT
v_call: TRBV5-4; j_call: TRBJ2-2; clone_size: .; d_call: .; cdr3_aa: CASSRTGVTGELFF; cdr3_nt: TGTGCCAGCAGCAGAACCGGTGTCACCGGGGAGCTGTTTTTT
v_call: TRBV18; j_call: TRBJ2-5; clone_size: .; d_call: .; cdr3_aa: CASSPGPTETQYF; cdr3_nt: TGTGCCAGCTCACCAGGTCCAACGGAGACCCAGTACTTC
v_call: TRBV20-1; j_call: TRBJ2-7; clone_size: .; d_call: TRBD2; cdr3_aa: CSARMLAGDSQYF; cdr3_nt: TGCAGTGCTAGGATGCTAGCGGGAGACTCGCAGTACTTC
v_call: TRBV9; j_call: TRBJ2-2; clone_size: .; d_call: .; cdr3_aa: CASSVRGANTGELFF; cdr3_nt: TGTGCCAGCAGCGTCAGGGGCGCGAACACCGGGGAGCTGTTTTTT
v_call: TRBV5-4; j_call: TRBJ1-1; clone_size: .; d_call: TRBD1; cdr3_aa: CASSSGQGAGMNTEAFF; cdr3_nt: TGTGCCAGCAGCTCGGGACAGGGGGCGGGTATGAACACTGAAGCTTTCTTT
v_call: TRBV29-1; j_call: TRBJ1-1; clone_size: .; d_call: TRBD1; cdr3_aa: CSVRQGPLNTEAFF; cdr3_nt: TGCAGCGTTCGACAGGGCCCTTTGAACACTGAAGCTTTCTTT
v_call: TRBV12-3/TRBV12-4; j_call: TRBJ1-2; clone_size: .; d_call: .; cdr3_aa: CASSWKSSYGYTF; cdr3_nt: TGTGCCAGCAGTTGGAAGTCTTCCTATGGCTACACCTTC
v_call: TRBV11-2; j_call: TRBJ2-1; clone_size: .; d_call: TRBD2; cdr3_aa: CASSPPLAGGPFNEQFF; cdr3_nt: TGTGCCAGCAGCCCGCCCTTAGCGGGAGGGCCTTTCAATGAGCAGTTCTTC